Following are 4 T cell receptor beta chains from one sample sequenced in a study of T-cell reconstitution after alpha-beta-depleted transplantation in children. Unique molecular identifiers were incorporated during preparation of the TCRbeta library. TCRdb processed the PCR reads anew with MiXCR; each CDR3 protein has one entry. The sample records approximately 800,000 distinct CDR3 sequences, about 16% being singletons. Here the sequenced sample was PBMCs, mostly from graft donor cells, taken 360 days after TCRalphabeta/CD19-depleted stem cell transplant. Receptors originate from a male patient younger than 18 who had a stem cell transplant for acute lymphoblastic leukemia, so the T cells may come from the graft donor.

The chain is built from TRBV7-8 and TRBJ2-1, with TRBD2 matching 12 bases. Germline CDR1 SGHVS, CDR2 FQNEAQ. This CDR3 spans 18 amino acids. V lost 1 base and J lost 7; bases outside the gene matches: 11. The CDR3 DNA sequence: TGTGCCAGCAGCTTAGTTGGGCTAGCGGGAGGGCCGCAGAATGAGCAGTTCTTC. Amino acid sequence: CASSLVGLAGGPQNEQFF.

The chain couples TRBV12-3 or TRBV12-4 to TRBJ1-2, with D unclear. Trimming left V 3 bases short and J 1 base short, with 6 bases between. The CDR3 runs 13 residues. Written as DNA, the CDR3 is TGTGCCAGCAGTTTTGAGAGTAACTATGGCTACACCTTC. Its protein is CASSFESNYGYTF.

This clonotype came up many times. The chain combines TRBV3-1 with TRBJ1-1, with 9 positions matching TRBD1. CDR3 length: 13 residues. The V segment lost 3 bases and the J segment 7 bases; nucleotides outside the gene matches: 3. CDR1 LGHDT and CDR2 YNNKEL come from the germline V gene (reference sequence). In DNA form, the CDR3 reads TGTGCCAGCAGCCACCGACAGGGGGGTGAAGCTTTCTTT. Its translation is CASSHRQGGEAFF.

The chain has TRBV7-9 and TRBJ1-1; no clear D gene. Germline V CDR1 and CDR2: SEHNR, FQNEAQ (reference sequence). The V and J ends lost 3 bases and 3 bases respectively, with 11 bases between them. The CDR3 is 14 amino acids. The CDR3 DNA reads TGTGCCAGCAGCTTCCTGGTGTTGGACACTGAAGCTTTCTTT. Its protein is CASSFLVLDTEAFF.